The source of this T cell receptor beta chain is a study of blood T cell repertoires in COVID-19. Original methodology: How many nucleated cells were present was estimated from reference gene primer amplification. The repertoire was sequenced with immunoSEQ multiplex PCR; TCRdb's copy has only in-frame clones and lacks some. V, J and clone size are those of that table, while D and trimming were read from the DNA. This table has around 150,000 clones, roughly 88% appearing once. CDR3 length: 17 amino acids. The germline gives CDR1 LGHDT, CDR2 YNNKEL (reference sequence). V shed 5 bases and J 8 bases; nucleotides not matched to a gene: 19.

The V and J genes are TRBV3-1 (or the pseudogene TRBV3-2) and TRBJ2-3, with 7 bases identical to TRBD2. The origin of this receptor is a woman aged 45 to 65 in a cohort sampled during active or convalescent COVID-19. Sequenced: peripheral blood. The CDR3 sequence: CASSAQAAATGGSTQYF. CDR3 coding DNA: TGTGCCAGCAGCGCCCAGGCGGCCGCGACCGGCGGGAGTACGCAGTATTTT.